This entry lists 17 T cell receptor beta chains sequenced from one sample in a study of blood T cell repertoires in COVID-19 (dated by TCRdb to the early 2020s). Libraries came from the immunoSEQ multiplex PCR assay. The clones in this table, taken by TCRdb from immuneACCESS, are in-frame only. Not every clone is retained; where verified, under half of the shortfall comes from an unresolved V gene, and the cause of the rest is unknown. The sample includes 140,000 to 150,000 clones, with roughly nine tenths observed a single time. Approximately 2.8% of the sample comes from the top ten. The sample taken for sequencing was peripheral blood. Receptor source: a woman aged 55 to 70 with active COVID-19.

V is TRBV28 and J is TRBJ2-1; 16 bases map to TRBD2. The CDR3 has 15 residues. CDR1 is MDHEN and CDR2 is SYDVKM in the germline V gene. Trimming at V came to 5 bases and at J to 8 bases, leaving 3 bases not matched to a gene. CDR3 residues: CASSPGTSGRDEQFF. CDR3 coding DNA: TGTGCCAGCAGTCCGGGGACTAGCGGGAGGGATGAGCAGTTCTTC.

The CDR3 sequence is CASSQTFSGGYEQYF. CDR3 nucleotide sequence: TGCGCCAGCAGCCAAACATTTAGCGGGGGCTACGAGCAGTACTTC. V is TRBV4-3 and J is TRBJ2-7; 9 nucleotides line up with TRBD2. V gave up 2 bases and J gave up 3 bases; unmatched junction bases: 5. The CDR3 runs 15 residues. Germline CDR1 reads LGHNA; CDR2 reads YSLEER.

V is TRBV18 and J is TRBJ2-1; 8 bases are a match to TRBD2. Germline loops: CDR1 KGHSH, CDR2 LQKENI. V shed 4 bases, J shed 3 bases, and the junction held 5 bases outside the gene matches. The CDR3 covers 15 residues. Here the CDR3 DNA reads TGTGCCAGCTCACTCGGGGGGGGTTTCTACAATGAGCAGTTCTTC. Its protein product is CASSLGGGFYNEQFF.

The V and J genes are TRBV6-2 or TRBV6-3 and TRBJ2-7; 9 bases are shared with TRBD2. The CDR3 is 16 residues long. J lost 0 bases, V lost 0 bases, and 3 bases had no gene match. From germline, CDR1 is MNHEY and CDR2 SVGEGT. The CDR3 DNA is TGTGCCAGCAGTTACTCGAGTAGCGGGAGCTCCTACGAGCAGTACTTC. Residues: CASSYSSSGSSYEQYF.

V gene TRBV7-2 combines with J gene TRBJ1-5, with 9 bases that match TRBD1. V shed 5 bases and J 1 base; nucleotides not matched to a gene: 3. CDR3 size: 15 residues. The germline V gene has CDR1 SGHTA and CDR2 FQGNSA. CDR3 DNA: TGTGCCAGCAGCCGGGACAGGGCGAGCAATCAGCCCCAGCATTTT. Protein sequence: CASSRDRASNQPQHF.

The rearrangement uses TRBV4-3 and TRBJ2-3; 14 nucleotides agree with TRBD2. CDR3 length equals 18 residues. Germline trimming cut 4 bases from V and 6 bases from J; bases unmatched to any gene: 12. Germline CDR1 reads LGHNA; CDR2 reads YSLEER. The CDR3 region is CASSRRLAGGFEGDTQYF. Here the CDR3 DNA reads TGCGCCAGCAGCCGACGACTAGCGGGAGGGTTCGAGGGCGATACGCAGTATTTT.

V gene TRBV12-3 or TRBV12-4 combines with J gene TRBJ2-2; the D is unclear. This CDR3 contains 12 residues. V lost 5 bases, J lost 2 bases, and 3 bases lay in between. As DNA, the CDR3 is TGTGCCAGCAGTGGCAACACCGGGGAGCTGTTTTTT. This encodes CASSGNTGELFF.

This chain uses TRBV4-1 with TRBJ1-2; perhaps TRBD1 as D (6 bases). The CDR3 length is 15 residues. With 3 bases removed from V and 4 bases from J, the gap between germline ends came to 15 bases. Germline lookup yields CDR1 MGHRA and CDR2 YSYEKL. The CDR3 loop reads CASSHEGRGIYGYTF. CDR3 nucleotide sequence: TGCGCCAGCAGCCACGAGGGTAGGGGGATCTATGGCTACACCTTC.

The V gene is TRBV30, the J gene TRBJ2-1; TRBD2 agrees at 8 bases. The V gene's germline CDR1 is GTSNPN and CDR2 SVGIG (reference sequence). CDR3 length equals 18 residues. After removal of 1 base from V and 8 bases from J, the junction contained 19 bases not matched to a gene. This chain's CDR3 is CAWSATLVAGGLWDEQFF. The DNA for the CDR3 is TGTGCCTGGAGTGCCACTTTAGTGGCGGGAGGCCTCTGGGATGAGCAGTTCTTC.

The V gene is TRBV5-6, the J gene TRBJ1-1, with TRBD1 matching 11 bases. Germline trimming cut 3 bases from V and 4 bases from J; bases unmatched to any gene: 5. CDR1 is SGHDT and CDR2 is YYEEEE in the germline V gene. The CDR3 spans 15 residues. CDR3 sequence (DNA): TGTGCCAGCAGCTGGACAGGGGGCATTGGCACTGAAGCTTTCTTT. Amino acids: CASSWTGGIGTEAFF.

The V and J genes are TRBV6-2 or TRBV6-3 and TRBJ2-1, with D perhaps TRBD1 (6 bases). Germline CDR1 MNHEY, CDR2 SVGEGT. The CDR3 spans 13 residues. V gave up 5 bases and J gave up 6 bases, with 11 bases separating them. The CDR3 DNA reads TGTGCCAGCAGTCTGGGACACGCCAATGAGCAGTTCTTC. Translation gives CASSLGHANEQFF.

This chain uses TRBV7-2 with TRBJ2-7; 10 positions agree with TRBD2. Germline CDR1 reads SGHTA; CDR2 reads FQGNSA. J was trimmed by 1 base and V by 7 bases; bases with no gene match: 7. The length of the CDR3 is 15 residues. CDR3 amino acids: CASTPPSGSSYEQYF. CDR3 sequence (DNA): TGTGCCAGCACCCCACCTAGCGGGAGTTCCTACGAGCAGTACTTC.

This clone appeared once. V usage is TRBV20-1 and J usage is TRBJ1-3, with D tentatively TRBD1 (6 bases). The CDR3 is 14 amino acids. In germline, CDR1 is DFQATT, CDR2 SNEGSKA (reference sequence). The V end was cut by 3 bases, the J end by 4 bases, with 13 bases between. Here the CDR3 reads CSASKQGVGNTIYF. The CDR3 DNA reads as TGCAGTGCTAGTAAACAGGGAGTAGGAAACACCATATATTTT.

The chain carries TRBV28 and TRBJ2-7, with a weak D call TRBD1 (6 bases). The CDR3 sequence is 21 residues long. Germline V CDR1 and CDR2: MDHEN, SYDVKM. The V gene lost 3 bases and the J gene lost 5 bases, with 35 bases spanning the gap. CDR3 in amino acids: CASSFLPLTPYSPKGDNEQYF. CDR3 bases: TGTGCCAGCAGTTTTCTTCCCCTCACGCCCTATTCCCCTAAGGGGGACAACGAGCAGTACTTC. Filled out from reference TRBV28 and TRBJ2-7, the complete variable domain reads DVKVTQSSRYLVKRTGEKVFLECVQDMDHENMFWYRQDPGLGLRLIYFSYDVKMKEKGDIPEGYSVSREKKERFSLILESASTNQTSMYLCASSFLPLTPYSPKGDNEQYFGPGTRLTVT.

The chain employs TRBV5-1 and TRBJ2-4, with TRBD2 matching 7 bases. The CDR3 covers 15 residues. The germline V gene has CDR1 SGHRS and CDR2 YFSETQ. Unmatched junction bases numbered 13, after V lost 7 bases and J lost 6 bases. The chain's CDR3 is CASRLVGLAANIQYF. In DNA, the CDR3 is TGCGCCAGCCGTCTAGTGGGGCTAGCGGCAAACATTCAGTACTTC.

The V gene is TRBV7-2, the J gene TRBJ2-7, with TRBD2 as a possible D gene (7 bases). The length of the CDR3 is 15 residues. Deletions cut 2 bases from V and 6 bases from J, with 17 bases between. CDR1 is SGHTA and CDR2 is FQGNSA in the germline V gene. The CDR3 DNA sequence: TGTGCCAGCAGCTTATATGGGACGGGGGGCGCCGAGCAGTACTTC. It specifies CASSLYGTGGAEQYF. The complete variable domain, with remaining parts taken from reference TRBV7-2 and TRBJ2-7, reads GAGVSQSPSNKVTEKGKDVELRCDPISGHTALYWYRQSLGQGLEFLIYFQGNSAPDKSGLPSDRFSAERTGGSVSTLTIQRTQQEDSAVYLCASSLYGTGGAEQYFGPGTRLTVT.

The CDR3 region is CASSGRQAPNYGYTF. As DNA, the CDR3 is TGTGCCAGCAGCGGGCGACAGGCCCCTAACTATGGCTACACCTTC. This chain uses TRBV5-4 with TRBJ1-2; possible D gene TRBD1, 6 bases. V lost 4 bases to trimming and J lost 0 bases, with 13 bases between them. Germline V CDR1 and CDR2: SGHNT, YYREEE (reference sequence). CDR3 length: 15 amino acids.